The rows below give T cell receptor beta chains drawn from one sample of a study of human T cells and chemical hapten exposure. TCRdb used MiXCR to reprocess the RACE reads, holding one entry per CDR3 protein. The sample shows approximately 110,000 distinct CDR3 sequences, about a tenth of them seen only once. The source was whole blood, collected in connection with sensitization to the hapten diphenylcyclopropenone (DPC). These receptors came from a woman in her forties with alopecia areata. Some clones in this sample may be carry-over from other donors' samples. Each CDR3 is given with its conserved first and last residue. Fields, in order: clone size, J gene, V gene, D gene, CDR3 DNA, CDR3 protein. The D gene is left open where the match is weak. Clone size is not always given. Where it is, it says once, few, many or a class for expanded clones.

. | TRBJ2-7 | TRBV10-3 | . | TGTGCCATCAGGGGCCCCGACAGAACCTACGAGCAGTACTTC | CAIRGPDRTYEQYF
few | TRBJ1-1 | TRBV2 | . | TGTGCCAGCAGTGAAGGGGATATAAAAGCTTTCTTT | CASSEGDIKAFF
few | TRBJ2-3 | TRBV6-5 | TRBD2 | TGTGCCAGCAGTAAGACTAGCGGAAAGGGAGATACGCAGTATTTT | CASSKTSGKGDTQYF
many | TRBJ1-1 | TRBV7-9 | TRBD1 | TGTGCCAGCAGCTTGAGTGGGACAGGGGGATCTCGGAACACTGAAGCTTTCTTT | CASSLSGTGGSRNTEAFF
. | TRBJ2-1 | TRBV6-2/TRBV6-3 | TRBD2 | TGTGCCAGCAGTACCATAGCGGGCTATTCCTACAATGAGCAGTTCTTC | CASSTIAGYSYNEQFF
many | TRBJ2-3 | TRBV29-1 | . | TGCAGCGGGTCCAGGGGGGAAGTGACAGATACGCAGTATTTT | CSGSRGEVTDTQYF
few | TRBJ1-4 | TRBV7-2 | . | TGTGCCAGCAGCTTACGGGGGGCTCGAGAAAAACTGTTTTTT | CASSLRGAREKLFF
many | TRBJ1-1 | TRBV7-9 | . | TGTGCCAGCAGCTTAAACGGACCGAACACTGAAGCTTTCTTT | CASSLNGPNTEAFF
many | TRBJ1-1 | TRBV20-1 | . | TGCAGTGCCAAGGAGGACAGTCTAACGGGTGTCACTGAAGCTTTCTTT | CSAKEDSLTGVTEAFF
many | TRBJ2-7 | TRBV11-2 | . | TGTGCCAGCAGCTTCACAGGAGGGGACGAGCAGTACTTC | CASSFTGGDEQYF
many | TRBJ2-2 | TRBV5-1 | . | TGCGCCAGCAGCCCGCCCAGTCGCACCGGGGAGCTGTTTTTT | CASSPPSRTGELFF
few | TRBJ2-5 | TRBV7-6 | . | TGTGCCAGCAGCCTGGAGACGGGGCAAAGATGGGAGACCCAGTACTTC | CASSLETGQRWETQYF
many | TRBJ1-1 | TRBV6-5 | . | TGTGCCAGCACTAATACCTACGGGGTGGCTTTCTTT | CASTNTYGVAFF
. | TRBJ2-5 | TRBV6-1 | TRBD1 | TGTGCCAGCACCCCGAAGTGGGGGACAGGGGTCCAAGAGACCCAGTACTTC | CASTPKWGTGVQETQYF
few | TRBJ2-7 | TRBV20-1 | TRBD2 | TGCAGTGCTAGGACGGGGGGGCCCTACGAGCAGTACTTC | CSARTGGPYEQYF
. | TRBJ1-3 | TRBV12-3/TRBV12-4 | . | TGTGCCAGCAGTCCCCCACAGGGAATCGGAAACACCATATATTTT | CASSPPQGIGNTIYF
few | TRBJ2-2 | TRBV6-5 | TRBD1 | TGTGCCAGCAGTTACTCGACAGGGTCCGGGGAGCTGTTTTTT | CASSYSTGSGELFF
many | TRBJ1-6 | TRBV7-9 | . | TGTGCCAGCAGCTTAGGAGTGGAACATTCACCCCTCCACTTT | CASSLGVEHSPLHF
many | TRBJ2-2 | TRBV15 | . | TGTGCCACCAGCAGAGATTTGGCGTCGAACACCGGGGAGCTGTTTTTT | CATSRDLASNTGELFF
few | TRBJ1-1 | TRBV29-1 | . | TGCAGCGTTACGGGGATTGAGGGCAGGGGGAACACTGAAGCTTTCTTT | CSVTGIEGRGNTEAFF
few | TRBJ1-1 | TRBV4-3 | . | TGCGCCAGCAGCCAAGAAGCAGTTAGACGTTCCGAAGCTTTCTTT | CASSQEAVRRSEAFF
few | TRBJ2-5 | TRBV7-6 | TRBD2 | TGTGCCAGCAGCTCCACAAGCGGGAAAGAGACCCAGTACTTC | CASSSTSGKETQYF
many | TRBJ1-2 | TRBV29-1 | . | TGCAGCGTTGATCAGGGCCGGAGGGGCGGCTACACCTTC | CSVDQGRRGGYTF
few | TRBJ1-1 | TRBV6-4 | . | TGTGCCAGCAGTGCAAGCTTCATGAACACTGAAGCTTTCTTT | CASSASFMNTEAFF
. | TRBJ2-4 | TRBV6-5 | . | TGTGCCAGCAGTCACAGGGTGGGGACCAAAAACATTCAGTACTTC | CASSHRVGTKNIQYF
. | TRBJ2-1 | TRBV7-2 | TRBD2 | TGTGCCAGCAGCACTAGCGGGGGGGCCTGGGAGCAGTTCTTC | CASSTSGGAWEQFF
many | TRBJ1-1 | TRBV6-5 | . | TGTGCCAGCAGTTACTCGATCGGGACGGGCAACACTGAAGCTTTCTTT | CASSYSIGTGNTEAFF
many | TRBJ2-3 | TRBV7-2 | . | TGTGCCAGCAGCTTAGTCGGGGGCACAGATACGCAGTATTTT | CASSLVGGTDTQYF
few | TRBJ1-5 | TRBV5-5 | . | TGTGCCAGCAGCTTTAGTCGAGAGAATAGCAATCAGCCCCAGCATTTT | CASSFSRENSNQPQHF
few | TRBJ1-2 | TRBV18 | TRBD1 | TGTGCCAGCTCACCAGACAGGGGGCGTGAGAGCTACACCTTC | CASSPDRGRESYTF
. | TRBJ1-6 | TRBV5-6 | . | TGTGCCAGCAGCTTGGATTGGGTCAGTAATTCACCCCTCCACTTT | CASSLDWVSNSPLHF
many | TRBJ1-3 | TRBV9 | . | TGTGCCAGCAGCGGAAACACCATATATTTT | CASSGNTIYF
many | TRBJ1-6 | TRBV18 | TRBD1 | TGTGCCAGCTCACCCCGGACAGGGGAGAATTCACCCCTCCACTTT | CASSPRTGENSPLHF
many | TRBJ2-7 | TRBV14 | TRBD2 | TGTGCCAGCAGCCAAATCCGGGAGGGAGAGCAGTACTTC | CASSQIREGEQYF
. | TRBJ2-5 | TRBV11-2 | . | TGTGCCAGCAGCAAGTACCAAGAGATCCAGTACTTC | CASSKYQEIQYF
many | TRBJ1-1 | TRBV6-5 | . | TGTGCCAGCAGTTACTTCGGACGGTCGAACACTGAAGCTTTCTTT | CASSYFGRSNTEAFF
many | TRBJ2-5 | TRBV7-8 | . | TGTGCCAGCAGCTTAGTTCGAGCGACCCAGTACTTC | CASSLVRATQYF
many | TRBJ2-1 | TRBV4-3 | TRBD2 | TGCGCCAGCAGCCAAGATTTCCGGCGGGGGAGCTACAATGAGCAGTTCTTC | CASSQDFRRGSYNEQFF
. | TRBJ1-5 | TRBV7-9 | . | TGTGCCAGCAGCTTTGGCAAGAATCAGCCCCAGCATTTT | CASSFGKNQPQHF
few | TRBJ1-6 | TRBV4-1 | . | TGCGCCAGCAGCCAAGGACAGTTTAATTCACCCCTCCACTTT | CASSQGQFNSPLHF
few | TRBJ2-4 | TRBV7-9 | TRBD2 | TGTGCCAGCAGCGGAGCAGCGGGGGCACCGTACTTC | CASSGAAGAPYF
once | TRBJ2-7 | TRBV3-1 | . | TGTGCCAGCAGCCAAGACATCGGGGGGCGCTCCTACGAGCAGTACTTC | CASSQDIGGRSYEQYF
. | TRBJ2-3 | TRBV12-3/TRBV12-4 | . | TGTGCCAGCAGTTTCGGCCTCTACGGGCCGCGGTTATCCACAGATACGCAGTATTTT | CASSFGLYGPRLSTDTQYF
. | TRBJ1-1 | TRBV29-1 | . | TGCAGCGTTGCCGTCACTGAAGCTTTCTTT | CSVAVTEAFF
many | TRBJ2-2 | TRBV3-1 | . | TGTGCCAGCAGCCAAGAGGGTATGGGGTCCGGGGAGCTGTTTTTT | CASSQEGMGSGELFF
few | TRBJ2-3 | TRBV20-1 | . | TGCAGTGTAGGCACGGGCGATACGCAGTATTTT | CSVGTGDTQYF
many | TRBJ1-2 | TRBV7-8 | . | TGTGCCAGCAGCCAGGACAGAAACTATGGCTACACCTTC | CASSQDRNYGYTF
many | TRBJ1-2 | TRBV10-3 | . | TGTGTCACGGCGTGGGGCTATGGCTACACCTTC | CVTAWGYGYTF
. | TRBJ2-1 | TRBV7-3 | TRBD2 | TGTGCCAGCAGCTCCACCGGGACTAGCCATGAGCAGTTCTTC | CASSSTGTSHEQFF
. | TRBJ2-5 | TRBV7-9 | . | TGTGCCAGCAGCCGGGACTGGGGGTCCCAAGAGACCCAGTACTTC | CASSRDWGSQETQYF
many | TRBJ1-6 | TRBV6-5 | . | TGTGCCAGCAGATGGCAGAGCAATTCACCCCTCCACTTT | CASRWQSNSPLHF